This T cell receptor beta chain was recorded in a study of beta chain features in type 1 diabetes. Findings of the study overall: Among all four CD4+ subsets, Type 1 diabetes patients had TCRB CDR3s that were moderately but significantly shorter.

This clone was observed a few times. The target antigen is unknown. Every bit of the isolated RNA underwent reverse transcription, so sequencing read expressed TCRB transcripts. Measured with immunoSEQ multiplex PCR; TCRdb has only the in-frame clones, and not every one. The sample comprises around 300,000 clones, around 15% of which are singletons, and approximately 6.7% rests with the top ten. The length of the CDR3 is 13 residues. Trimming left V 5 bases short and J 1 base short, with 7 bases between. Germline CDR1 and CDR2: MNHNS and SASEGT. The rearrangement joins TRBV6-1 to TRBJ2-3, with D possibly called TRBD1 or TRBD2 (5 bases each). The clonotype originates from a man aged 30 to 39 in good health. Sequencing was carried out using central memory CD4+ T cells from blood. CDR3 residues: CASSLGGTDTQYF. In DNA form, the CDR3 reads TGTGCCAGCAGTTTGGGGGGCACAGATACGCAGTATTTT.